The rows below give T cell receptor beta chains drawn from one sample of a study of T cells in Graves' hyperthyroidism and ophthalmopathy. TCRdb processed the multiplex PCR reads anew with MiXCR; each CDR3 protein has one entry. The sample lists some 460,000 distinct CDR3 sequences; less than 20% were seen once. Sample: blood. These TCRs come from a young woman with Graves' hyperthyroidism. CDR3s include the opening cysteine and the closing phenylalanine or tryptophan. Fields, in order: clone size, J gene, V gene, D gene, CDR3 DNA, CDR3 protein. The D gene is left open where the match is weak. Size is omitted from some rows. Given values are once, few, many or a class for expanded clones.

few TRBJ2-1 TRBV11-2 TRBD1 TGTGCCAGCAGCTTAGACCGGGACAGGGGCAGTATTGAGCAGTTCTTC CASSLDRDRGSIEQFF
few TRBJ1-4 TRBV7-9 NA TGTGCCAGCAGCCCCCCTTCCGACGAAAAACTGTTTTTT CASSPPSDEKLFF
many TRBJ2-7 TRBV5-1 TRBD2 TGCGCCAGCAGCTTGCCCCAGGCGGGAGAGTACGAGCAGTACTTC CASSLPQAGEYEQYF
many TRBJ2-1 TRBV7-3 NA TGTGCCAGCAGCCCGGACACGCACAATGAGCAGTTCTTC CASSPDTHNEQFF
few TRBJ2-7 TRBV2 NA TGTGCCAGCATCGACGACCGGGACCCCGCCAACGAGCAGTACTTC CASIDDRDPANEQYF
many TRBJ2-1 TRBV12-3/TRBV12-4 TRBD2 TGTGCCAGCACCCTAGCGGGAGTCCCTGGTGAGCAGTTCTTC CASTLAGVPGEQFF
many TRBJ2-7 TRBV7-8 NA TGTGCCAGCAGCCCCTACAGGGCTAAGGGCGAGCAGTACTTC CASSPYRAKGEQYF
many TRBJ2-2 TRBV12-3/TRBV12-4 TRBD2 TGTGCCAGCAGTTTAAGCGGGAGGGACACCGGGGAGCTGTTTTTT CASSLSGRDTGELFF
many TRBJ2-7 TRBV20-1 NA TGCAGTGCTAGAGGGCCCCTGGCGGGCAGAACCTACGAGCAGTACTTC CSARGPLAGRTYEQYF
many TRBJ2-1 TRBV7-9 TRBD1 TGTGCCAGCCAGGGGGCTTCAAGCAATGAGCAGTTCTTC CASQGASSNEQFF
many TRBJ1-1 TRBV2 NA TGTGCCAGCAGTATTCAGACTGCTGAAGCTTTCTTT CASSIQTAEAFF
many TRBJ2-7 TRBV11-2 NA TGTGCCAGCAGCTTAGACCACTCCTACGAGCAGTACTTC CASSLDHSYEQYF
many TRBJ2-7 TRBV9 TRBD2 TGTGCCAGCAAAGGCCCGGGGACTACCTTCGAGCAGTACTTC CASKGPGTTFEQYF
few TRBJ1-2 TRBV6-1 NA TGTGCCAGCACCTTAATGCAGGGGTACTATGGCTACACCTTC CASTLMQGYYGYTF
few TRBJ1-2 TRBV6-2/TRBV6-3 NA TGTGCCAGCAGTTACTCCGGGGGGGACTATGGCTACACCTTC CASSYSGGDYGYTF
NA TRBJ2-7 TRBV12-3/TRBV12-4 NA TGTGCCACCAGTGAGGGACGGGGGAGCTCCTACGAGCAGTACTTC CATSEGRGSSYEQYF
many TRBJ1-4 TRBV12-3/TRBV12-4 TRBD1 TGTGCCAGCAGTTGGGACAGGGGTGCCGCAACTAATGAAAAACTGTTTTTT CASSWDRGAATNEKLFF
many TRBJ2-4 TRBV5-1 TRBD1 TGCGCCAGCAGCTTAGGGGACAGGGGAAACATTCAGTACTTC CASSLGDRGNIQYF
NA TRBJ2-1 TRBV30 NA TGTGCCTGGAGTGTATGGGACAAGAGCTCCTACAATGAGCAGTTCTTC CAWSVWDKSSYNEQFF
many TRBJ2-1 TRBV9 NA TGTGCCAGCAGCGTCGGGGGCGGGGGATACAATGAGCAGTTCTTC CASSVGGGGYNEQFF
many TRBJ2-7 TRBV5-1 NA TGCGCCAGCAGCTTTGGACTGAAGTACGAGCAGTACTTC CASSFGLKYEQYF
many TRBJ2-1 TRBV2 TRBD1 TGTGCCAGCAGGACCGGGACAGGGGGTCTCAATGAGCAGTTCTTC CASRTGTGGLNEQFF
NA TRBJ1-1 TRBV18 NA TGTGCCAGCTCACCACGGGATTTGAACACTGAAGCTTTCTTT CASSPRDLNTEAFF
many TRBJ1-1 TRBV27 NA TGTGCCAGCAGTTTAGGGACACAAGCTTTCTTT CASSLGTQAFF
few TRBJ1-3 TRBV9 NA TGTGCCAGCAGCGTTCTAGGATCCTCTGGAAACACCATATATTTT CASSVLGSSGNTIYF
NA TRBJ2-1 TRBV28 NA TGTGCCAGCAGTTTGAGGGGACCCGTATACAATGAGAAGTTCTTC CASSLRGPVYNEKFF
many TRBJ2-4 TRBV2 TRBD2 TGTGCCAGCAGTGGCGGGACGGGGGGAATAAACATTCAGTACTTC CASSGGTGGINIQYF
many TRBJ2-3 TRBV5-1 NA TGCGCCAGCAGCCCGGGCATAAGGGGAGATACGCAGTATTTT CASSPGIRGDTQYF
NA TRBJ1-4 TRBV7-7 NA TGTGCTAGCAGCCCATCTGAGGGAGATGAAAAACTGTTTTTT CASSPSEGDEKLFF
many TRBJ1-6 TRBV7-2 TRBD1 TGTGCCAGCAGCTTAGAGAGGGGGCTGGATTCACCCCTCCACTTT CASSLERGLDSPLHF
many TRBJ1-1 TRBV19 NA TGTGCCAGTACGCGCAGAGACAACACTGAAGCTTTCTTT CASTRRDNTEAFF
few TRBJ2-2 TRBV4-1 NA TGCGCCAGCGGACGAGACGCGAACACCGGGGAGCTGTTTTTT CASGRDANTGELFF
few TRBJ2-7 TRBV29-1 TRBD1 TGCAGCGTTCGTCGGGACAGCGTTTACGAGCAGTACTTC CSVRRDSVYEQYF
many TRBJ2-1 TRBV5-1 TRBD1 TGCGCCAGCAGCGGCCGGGACAGGGCGTCCTACAATGAGCAGTTCTTC CASSGRDRASYNEQFF
many TRBJ2-7 TRBV18 TRBD1 TGTGCCAGCTCACCGTACAGGGACAGCTACGAGCAGTACTTC CASSPYRDSYEQYF
NA TRBJ1-5 TRBV19 NA TGTGCCAGTAGTGAGGGGTATCAGCCCCAGCATTTT CASSEGYQPQHF
many TRBJ1-1 TRBV3-1 NA TGTGCCAGCAGCCAAGAAGGCGGCAGCCAAAACACTGAAGCTTTCTTT CASSQEGGSQNTEAFF
NA TRBJ2-7 TRBV6-1 NA TGTGCCAGCGACTCCTTCTTCTCCGAGCAGTACTTC CASDSFFSEQYF
many TRBJ1-1 TRBV11-2 NA TGTGCCAGCAGGGTTCGCAGGGGCTCGAACACTGAAGCTTTCTTT CASRVRRGSNTEAFF
NA TRBJ2-5 TRBV28 TRBD2 TGTGCCAGCAGTCTCCCCCCTAGCGGGGGGGGAGAGACCCAGTACTTC CASSLPPSGGGETQYF
many TRBJ2-7 TRBV19 TRBD1 TGTGCCAGCCCAGGGACAGGGTTAGGCTACGAGCAGTACTTC CASPGTGLGYEQYF
many TRBJ2-1 TRBV5-5 NA TGTGCCAGCAGCTCTCGAGCAGGGGCCTCCTACAATGAGCAGTTCTTC CASSSRAGASYNEQFF
few TRBJ2-5 TRBV9 TRBD2 TGTGCCAGCAGCCCGACGGGGGGATACGAGACCCAGTACTTC CASSPTGGYETQYF
NA TRBJ2-1 TRBV13 TRBD2 TGTGCCGGCAGCCCTCGGACTAGCGGGAGAGGGTATGAGCAGTTCTTC CAGSPRTSGRGYEQFF
many TRBJ1-3 TRBV2 NA TGTGCCAGCAGTGCGGTCGGCTCTGGAAACACCATATATTTT CASSAVGSGNTIYF
many TRBJ2-3 TRBV27 NA TGTGCCAGCAGCTCCAGCGCATTACAACCAGATACGCAGTATTTT CASSSSALQPDTQYF
many TRBJ2-3 TRBV20-1 NA TGCAGTGCCGGTCCAGGGAGTAGGGACACAGATACGCAGTATTTT CSAGPGSRDTDTQYF
many TRBJ2-7 TRBV19 NA TGTGCCAGTAGTATAGGCACTACGACCTACGAGCAGTACTTC CASSIGTTTYEQYF
many TRBJ2-1 TRBV7-9 TRBD2 TGTGCCAGCAGCTCCACTAGCGGGATTAACGATGAGCAGTTCTTC CASSSTSGINDEQFF
NA TRBJ2-1 TRBV7-8 TRBD2 TGTGCCAGCTCGGGACTAACGGGAGACTGGAATGAGCAGTTCTTC CASSGLTGDWNEQFF
NA TRBJ2-3 TRBV20-1 TRBD2 TGCAGTGCTAATTCTAGCGGGAGATCAGATACGCAGTATTTT CSANSSGRSDTQYF
many TRBJ1-5 TRBV12-3/TRBV12-4 TRBD1 TGTGCCAGCAGTCCCCCGGACAGGTCGAGTAATCAGCCCCAGCATTTT CASSPPDRSSNQPQHF